This TCR beta chain was retrieved from a study of shared clonotypes between healthy human individuals. All of the donors resided in Nashville, Tennessee, and each was a Caucasian adult. Splitting the CD4+ cells yielded a CD45RA+ naive subset and a CD45RA-negative memory subset. Sequenced by immunoSEQ multiplex PCR; TCRdb stores in-frame clones only, minus some. The data contain roughly 2.5 million clones, roughly nine tenths of them singletons. Germline V lookup: CDR1 SGHNT, CDR2 YYREEE (reference sequence). V was clipped by 4 bases and J by 3 bases; unmatched bases: 6. The CDR3 is 14 residues long. The sample comprised naive CD4+ T cells sorted from blood. Subset reported: CD45RA+ positively selected. This sequence originates from a man younger than 30 in good health. The V call is TRBV5-4, the J call TRBJ1-2, with 7 bases aligning to TRBD1. The CDR3: CASSPGQTDYGYTF. As DNA, the CDR3 is TGTGCCAGCAGCCCGGGACAGACTGACTATGGCTACACCTTC.